This TCR beta chain stems from a study of T cell clonotyping in hematopoietic cell transplantation. General study findings and limits: CD4 and CD8 repertoire contributions could not be separated without sorting. Broader posttransplant TCR repertoire diversity was predicted by graft donor and pretransplant recipient Inverse Simpson Index values. Pathologically expanded recipient clonotypes increased progressively from day 30 to day 180 as diversity fell.

Sequenced by immunoSEQ multiplex PCR; TCRdb stores in-frame clones only, minus some. Of about 69,000 clones in the sample, 94% were seen once. CDR1 and CDR2 from the germline V gene are SGDLS and YYNGEE. The CDR3 length is 15 residues. V was pared by 0 bases and J by 4 bases, with 12 bases between. Concerning this clone itself: The antigen is undetermined.

This chain connects TRBV9 to TRBJ2-3; D is possibly TRBD2 (5 bases). Source material: peripheral blood mononuclear cells. This clonotype was sampled from a man in his fifties in good health. Some clones in this sample may be carry-over from other donors' samples. CDR3 in amino acids: CASSVGVARPDTQYF. The CDR3 DNA reads TGTGCCAGCAGCGTAGGGGTAGCGCGCCCAGATACGCAGTATTTT.